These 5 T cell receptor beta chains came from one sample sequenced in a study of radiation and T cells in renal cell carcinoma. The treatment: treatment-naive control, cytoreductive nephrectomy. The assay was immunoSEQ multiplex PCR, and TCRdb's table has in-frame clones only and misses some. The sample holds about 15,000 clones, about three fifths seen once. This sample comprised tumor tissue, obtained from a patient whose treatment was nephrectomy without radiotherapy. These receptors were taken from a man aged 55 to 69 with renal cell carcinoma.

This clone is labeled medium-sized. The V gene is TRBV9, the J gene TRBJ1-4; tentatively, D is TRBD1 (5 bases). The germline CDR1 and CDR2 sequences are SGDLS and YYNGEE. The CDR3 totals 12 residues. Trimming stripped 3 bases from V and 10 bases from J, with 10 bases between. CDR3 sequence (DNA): TGTGCCAGCAGCGGGGCCCAGGGAAAACTGTTTTTT. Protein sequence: CASSGAQGKLFF.

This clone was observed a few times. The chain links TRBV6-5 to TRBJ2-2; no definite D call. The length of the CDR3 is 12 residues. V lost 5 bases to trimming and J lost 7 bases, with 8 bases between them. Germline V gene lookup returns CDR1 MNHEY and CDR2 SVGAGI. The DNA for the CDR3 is TGTGCCAGCAGTAACAACGTCGGGGAGCTGTTTTTT. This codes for CASSNNVGELFF.

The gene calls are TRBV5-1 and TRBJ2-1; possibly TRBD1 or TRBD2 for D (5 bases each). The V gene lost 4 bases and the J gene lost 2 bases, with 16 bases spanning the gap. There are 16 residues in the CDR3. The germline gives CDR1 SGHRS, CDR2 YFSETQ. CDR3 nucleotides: TGCGCCAGCAGCCTCCAAGAGGGGCGCGCCTACAATGAGCAGTTCTTC. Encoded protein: CASSLQEGRAYNEQFF.

CDR3 protein: CASSPGAGSYNEQFF. For the CDR3, the DNA is TGTGCCAGCAGTCCGGGGGCAGGGTCCTACAATGAGCAGTTCTTC. The chain has TRBV2 and TRBJ2-1; D assignment may be TRBD1 or TRBD2 (6 bases each). Per the germline V gene, CDR1 is SNHLY and CDR2 is FYNNEI. V was trimmed by 5 bases and J by 1 base, leaving 12 bases between them. The CDR3 sequence is 15 residues long.

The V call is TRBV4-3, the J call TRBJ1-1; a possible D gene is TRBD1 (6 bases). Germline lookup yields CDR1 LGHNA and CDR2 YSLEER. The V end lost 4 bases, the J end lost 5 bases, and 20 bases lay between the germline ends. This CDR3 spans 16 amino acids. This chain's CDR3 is CASSRSHREWVTEAFF. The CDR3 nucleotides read TGCGCCAGCAGCCGCAGCCACAGGGAATGGGTAACTGAAGCTTTCTTT.